The present TCR beta chain was sequenced within a study of control samples from healthy donors and cancer patients. TCRdb keeps only in-frame clones here, not all; method: immunoSEQ multiplex PCR. There are 30,000 to 40,000 clones in the sample; approximately 93% occur only once, and approximately 1.7% lies in the top ten. The CDR3 has 16 residues. Germline V gives CDR1 KGHSH, CDR2 LQKENI. The germline V and J ends were trimmed by 3 bases and 1 base, with 13 bases remaining between them. This TCR was recovered from a man aged 40-55 years with colorectal cancer. The chain recombines TRBV18 with TRBJ1-3; the D gene is possibly TRBD1 (5 bases). Specimen: PBMCs. The CDR3 protein is CASSPLDGASGNTIYF. The CDR3 nucleotides are TGTGCCAGCTCACCGCTCGACGGGGCGTCTGGAAACACCATATATTTT.